This T cell receptor beta chain was sequenced for a study of blood T cell repertoires in COVID-19. Data came from immunoSEQ multiplex PCR; TCRdb stores just in-frame clones and leaves some out. The sample holds under 140,000 clones, approximately 79% seen once. CDR1 and CDR2 (germline): KGHSH, LQKENI. The CDR3 covers 15 residues. V was clipped by 5 bases and J by 4 bases, with 17 bases between them. The clonotype originates from a woman of 80 years or more with active or convalescent COVID-19. The gene calls are TRBV18 and TRBJ2-5; D may be TRBD2 (6 bases). The sample consisted of peripheral blood. The CDR3 nucleotides are TGTGCCAGCTCAAAATTCGGAGGGCCGGGAGAGACCCAGTACTTC. Translated: CASSKFGGPGETQYF.